This entry lists 5 T cell receptor beta chains sequenced from one sample in a study of CD4 T cells in relation to SARS-CoV-2 and coronaviruses. Their cognate antigens are unknown. The unexposed donors gave CD4+ T cells in about 2011-2018, prior to COVID-19. CD4+ T cells were isolated from the cells after 10 days of culture. Sequencing was performed with immunoSEQ multiplex PCR; in TCRdb, only in-frame clones are kept and a portion is missing. Among 28,000 or so clones listed, around 80% were seen once. What was sequenced was CD4+ T cells from PBMCs, cultured in vitro. Every receptor here comes from a human donor in good health.

This clone was recorded a few times. Here the CDR3 reads CASTGRTGNNQPQHF. The CDR3 DNA sequence: TGTGCCAGCACCGGACGCACCGGGAACAATCAGCCCCAGCATTTT. The V gene is TRBV7-9, the J gene TRBJ1-5; no clear D. This CDR3 has 15 residues. Germline V gives CDR1 SEHNR, CDR2 FQNEAQ (reference sequence). The germline V and J ends were trimmed by 7 bases and 3 bases, with 16 bases remaining between them.

V usage is TRBV21-1 and J usage is TRBJ2-5. TRBV21-1 is shown as a pseudogene. The CDR3 is 13 amino acids. This CDR3 is CASRDGFQETQYF. DNA of the CDR3: TGTGCCAGCCGGGACGGTTTTCAAGAGACCCAGTACTTC.

The CDR3 nucleotides read TGTGCCAGCTCCACCTCGGGCACAGGTCTTGGCTACACCTTC. This sequence encodes CASSTSGTGLGYTF. This rearrangement joins TRBV18 to TRBJ1-2, with D possibly TRBD1 on 5 matching bases. Germline V gives CDR1 KGHSH, CDR2 LQKENI. The CDR3 is 14 amino acids. V was clipped by 6 bases and J by 7 bases, with 18 bases between them.

The genes are TRBV3-1 (or the pseudogene TRBV3-2) and TRBJ1-4; a possible D gene is TRBD1 (5 bases). The CDR3 sequence is 15 residues long. V was pared by 4 bases and J by 5 bases, with 14 bases between. Germline CDR1 reads LGHDT; CDR2 reads YNNKEL (reference sequence). In DNA, the CDR3 is TGTGCCAGCAGCCGACAGACGGAGAAGAATGAAAAACTGTTTTTT. Its protein product is CASSRQTEKNEKLFF.

The chain joins TRBV7-9 to TRBJ2-3, with 11 positions matching TRBD2. This CDR3 contains 16 residues. The V gene's germline CDR1 is SEHNR and CDR2 FQNEAQ (reference sequence). The J segment lost 2 bases and the V segment lost 5 bases, leaving 6 bases of the junction unmatched. CDR3 sequence (DNA): TGTGCCAGCAGCGTTAGCGGGGGGGCCCTCACAGATACGCAGTATTTT. Residues: CASSVSGGALTDTQYF.